This T cell receptor beta chain was observed in a study of siplizumab effects on memory and regulatory T cells. Germline assignment: CDR1 SGHRS and CDR2 YFSETQ. V gave up 5 bases and J gave up 2 bases; unmatched junction bases: 13. This CDR3 has 17 amino acids. Findings and limits, study-wide: Naive T cells appeared more diverse than memory cells and seemed to be major alloresponse contributors.

In the case of this clone: Its target is not known.

Repertoires were generated with immunoSEQ multiplex PCR, while TCRdb's copy carries only in-frame clones and drops some. The sample shows 70,000 or so clones, roughly nine tenths of them seen only once. This TCR derives from a human donor in good health. The sequencing sample was made of CD8+ T cells sorted from blood. The V and J genes are TRBV5-1 and TRBJ1-5, with TRBD1 matching 7 bases. CDR3 sequence reads: CASRTGTEPAGNQPQHF. CDR3 coding DNA: TGCGCCAGCAGAACCGGGACAGAGCCGGCGGGCAATCAGCCCCAGCATTTT.